This T cell receptor beta chain was sequenced for a study of T cell changes during pregnancy in multiple sclerosis. TCRdb keeps only in-frame clones here, not all; method: immunoSEQ multiplex PCR. This sample has 40,000 to 45,000 clones, with about 93% found just once. This material consisted of CD4+ T cells from peripheral blood mononuclear cells, taken in the third trimester of pregnancy. This TCR was recovered from a female donor with multiple sclerosis, enrolled in a pregnancy study.

The CDR3 DNA reads TGTGCCAGCAGCGTATGGGACAGCTTGAGTGAAAAACTGTTTTTT. Its translation is CASSVWDSLSEKLFF. V usage is TRBV9 and J usage is TRBJ1-4; TRBD1 matches 7 bases. Germline V gene data show CDR1 as SGDLS and CDR2 as YYNGEE. Trimming removed 1 base from V and 7 bases from J; junction bases left unmatched: 7. The CDR3 consists of 15 residues. Combining the CDR3 with reference TRBV9 and TRBJ1-4 gives the whole variable domain DSGVTQTPKHLITATGQRVTLRCSPRSGDLSVYWYQQSLDQGLQFLIQYYNGEERAKGNILERFSAQQFPDLHSELNLSSLELGDSALYFCASSVWDSLSEKLFFGSGTQLSVL.